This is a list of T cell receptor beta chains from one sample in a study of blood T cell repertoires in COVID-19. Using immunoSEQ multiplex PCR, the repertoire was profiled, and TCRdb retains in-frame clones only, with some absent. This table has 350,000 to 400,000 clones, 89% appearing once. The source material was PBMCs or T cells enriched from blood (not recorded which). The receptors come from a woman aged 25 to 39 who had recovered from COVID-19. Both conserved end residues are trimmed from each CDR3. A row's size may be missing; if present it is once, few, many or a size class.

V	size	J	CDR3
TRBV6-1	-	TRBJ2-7	ASSDNYEQY
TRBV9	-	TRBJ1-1	ASSPWTGAENTEAF
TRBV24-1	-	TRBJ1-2	ATSDFGPQLTRSGYT
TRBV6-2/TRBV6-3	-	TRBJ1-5	ASSSIIRQGTGNQPQH
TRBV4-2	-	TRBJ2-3	ASSQRTGLGTDTQY
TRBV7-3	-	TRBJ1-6	ASSLLGGTYNSPLH
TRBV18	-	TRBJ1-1	ASSPPLGTVARDTEAF
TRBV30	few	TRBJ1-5	AWSFRGPNQPQH
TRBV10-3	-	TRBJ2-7	AISVEEKGIISYEQY
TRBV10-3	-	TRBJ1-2	AISESVRPTGLKYGYT
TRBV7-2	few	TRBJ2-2	ASSRGLFTGELF
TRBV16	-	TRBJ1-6	ASSQVRTGNNYNSPLH
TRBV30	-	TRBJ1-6	AWIRRGTGIALRSPLH
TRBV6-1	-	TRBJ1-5	ASSEGVGGGNQPQH
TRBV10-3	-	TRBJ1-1	AISDPGTGINTEAF
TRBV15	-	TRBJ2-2	ATSRASAGELF
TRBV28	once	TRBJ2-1	ASSPPSGAYNEQF
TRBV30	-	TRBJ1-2	AWTGNRNYGYT
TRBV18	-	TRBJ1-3	ASSSLEYSGNTIY
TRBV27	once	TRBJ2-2	ASSMTISGELF
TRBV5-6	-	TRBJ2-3	ASSLDVSSTDTQY
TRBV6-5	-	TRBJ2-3	ASAEMVGLPDTQY
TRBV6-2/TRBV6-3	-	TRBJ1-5	ASSFGTVNQPQH
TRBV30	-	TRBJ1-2	ASDPGGLYGYT
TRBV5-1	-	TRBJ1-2	ASSFQGAERGYT
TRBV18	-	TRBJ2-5	ASSPGRQETQY
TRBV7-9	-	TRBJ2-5	ASSLSPGGPQETQY
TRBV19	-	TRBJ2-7	ASSIQPRGTYEQY
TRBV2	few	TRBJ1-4	ASSSSVGWANEKLF
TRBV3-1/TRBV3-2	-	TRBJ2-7	ASSPTGSGVAGAGYEQY
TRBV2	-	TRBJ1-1	AHMKYMNTEAF
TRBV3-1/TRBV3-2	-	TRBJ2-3	ASSLRTSGVSSTDTQY
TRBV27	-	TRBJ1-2	ASSANRDRGSGYT
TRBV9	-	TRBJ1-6	ASSPQGNSPLH
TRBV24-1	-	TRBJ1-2	ATSDFTGNGYT
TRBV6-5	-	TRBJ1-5	ASSYSRTGFNQPQH
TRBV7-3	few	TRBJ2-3	ASSLGAGGTDTQY
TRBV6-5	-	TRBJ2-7	ASSYSGGPYEQY
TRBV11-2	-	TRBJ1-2	ASSLTTPNYGYT
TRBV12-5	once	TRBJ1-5	ASGISETSNQPQH
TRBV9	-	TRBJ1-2	ASSPHTGLTGYT
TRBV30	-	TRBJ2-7	AWSPSGSGEQY
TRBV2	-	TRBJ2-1	ASRGDNYNEQF
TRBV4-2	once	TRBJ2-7	ASSQEARGDYEQY
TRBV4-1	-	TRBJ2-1	ASSQALAVWTEQF
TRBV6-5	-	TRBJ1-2	ASRRTDLGGYT
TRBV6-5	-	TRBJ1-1	ASSYRSVGARTEAF
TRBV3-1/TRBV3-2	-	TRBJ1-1	ASSHRPLADTEAF
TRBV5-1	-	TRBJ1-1	ASSPQGSGNTEAF
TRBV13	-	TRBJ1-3	ASSLGISGNTIY
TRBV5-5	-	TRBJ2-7	ASSLLLDEQY
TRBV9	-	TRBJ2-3	ASSEAGGGRGDTQY
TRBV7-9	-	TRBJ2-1	ASGERLGGVNEQF
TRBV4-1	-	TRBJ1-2	ASSHVEALYGYT